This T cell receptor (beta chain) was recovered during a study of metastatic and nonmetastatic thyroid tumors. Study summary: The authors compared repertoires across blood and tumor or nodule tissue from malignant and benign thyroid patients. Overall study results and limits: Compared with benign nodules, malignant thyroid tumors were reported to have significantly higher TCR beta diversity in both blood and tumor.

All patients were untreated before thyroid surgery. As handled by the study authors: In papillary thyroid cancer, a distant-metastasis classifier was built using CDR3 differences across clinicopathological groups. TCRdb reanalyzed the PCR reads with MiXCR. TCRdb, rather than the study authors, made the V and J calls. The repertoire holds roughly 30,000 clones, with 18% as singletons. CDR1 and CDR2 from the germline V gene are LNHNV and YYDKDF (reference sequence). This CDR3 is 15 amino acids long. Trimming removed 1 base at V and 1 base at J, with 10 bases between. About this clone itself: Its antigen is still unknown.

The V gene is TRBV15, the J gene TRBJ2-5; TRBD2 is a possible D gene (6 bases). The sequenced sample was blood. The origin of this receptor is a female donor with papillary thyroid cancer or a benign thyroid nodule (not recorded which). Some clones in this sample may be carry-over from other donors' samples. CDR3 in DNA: TGTGCCACCAGCAGAGGGGCGGGAACCCAAGAGACCCAGTACTTC. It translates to CATSRGAGTQETQYF.